One sample yielded the 29 T cell receptor beta chains listed below, sequenced in a study of T cell responses to AZD1222 COVID-19 vaccine. Assay used: immunoSEQ multiplex PCR; TCRdb lists only in-frame clones, some missing. The sample lists roughly 100,000 clones, roughly 86% occurring once. The material was peripheral blood, obtained 28 days after the second dose of the MenACWY control vaccine. The source of these receptors is an adult who received the MenACWY meningococcal vaccine as a control.

The CDR3 nucleotides read TGTGCCAGCAGCTTAGCCCCGAGTGGATACGAGCAGTACTTC. Its protein product is CASSLAPSGYEQYF. The chain uses TRBV7-3 and TRBJ2-7; no clear D. Trimming left V 2 bases short and J 4 bases short, with 12 bases between. Germline CDR1 is SGHTA and CDR2 is FQGTGA. This CDR3 has 14 amino acids. Supplemented by reference TRBV7-3 and TRBJ2-7, the full variable domain reads GAGVSQTPSNKVTEKGKYVELRCDPISGHTALYWYRQSLGQGPEFLIYFQGTGAADDSGLPNDRFFAVRPEGSVSTLKIQRTERGDSAVYLCASSLAPSGYEQYFGPGTRLTVT.

CDR3 bases: TGTGCCAGCAGCTCCCGGGGCCTCGGGGAGACCCAGTACTTC. It is translated as CASSSRGLGETQYF. The chain employs TRBV7-2 and TRBJ2-5, with D possibly called TRBD1 or TRBD2 (5 bases each). Per germline, CDR1 SGHTA and CDR2 FQGNSA. V lost 4 bases and J 5 bases, leaving 14 bases between the germline ends. CDR3 size: 14 residues.

V and J are TRBV29-1 and TRBJ2-7; tentative D call: TRBD1 (6 bases). V was shortened by 4 bases and J by 2 bases, with 9 bases between the two germline ends. Germline V gene sequence: CDR1 SQVTM, CDR2 ANQGSEA. The CDR3 contains 12 residues. The CDR3 is CSVVGTTYEQYF. The CDR3 DNA reads TGCAGCGTTGTCGGGACAACCTACGAGCAGTACTTC.

The chain recombines TRBV7-2 with TRBJ2-3; 9 bases agree with TRBD2. Looked up from germline, CDR1 is SGHTA and CDR2 is FQGNSA. The CDR3 runs 18 residues. J gave up 1 base and V 4 bases, and 12 bases lay outside the gene matches. The CDR3 protein is CASSSGYLAGARTDTQYF. The CDR3, as DNA: TGTGCCAGCAGCTCGGGGTACTTAGCGGGGGCGCGCACAGATACGCAGTATTTT.

CDR3 region: CASSLKPVGELFF. CDR3 DNA sequence: TGTGCCAGCAGCTTAAAGCCGGTCGGGGAGCTGTTTTTT. The chain uses TRBV7-9 and TRBJ2-2, with no clear D. The CDR3 contains 13 residues. Germline lookup yields CDR1 SEHNR and CDR2 FQNEAQ (reference sequence). Deletions cut 2 bases from V and 7 bases from J, with 8 bases between.

V gene TRBV2 combines with J gene TRBJ2-5; no clear D. This CDR3 is built from 13 residues. Germline V CDR1 and CDR2: SNHLY, FYNNEI. The V and J ends lost 4 bases and 5 bases respectively, with 11 bases between them. In nucleotides, the CDR3 is TGTGCCAGCAGTGGCCTAGTCCGGGAGACCCAGTACTTC. Translating gives CASSGLVRETQYF.

This chain uses TRBV5-1 with TRBJ1-3, with D perhaps TRBD1 (6 bases). Germline values: CDR1 SGHRS, CDR2 YFSETQ. Trimming shortened V by 2 bases and J by 7 bases, and 13 bases separated the two germline ends. This CDR3 has 14 amino acids. CDR3 sequence (DNA): TGCGCCAGCAGCTTAGGGGGAACAGACAACACCATATATTTT. It translates to CASSLGGTDNTIYF.

The J gene is TRBJ2-7, the V gene TRBV20-1, with a weak D call TRBD2 (6 bases). Germline loops: CDR1 DFQATT, CDR2 SNEGSKA (reference sequence). With 3 bases removed from V and 2 bases from J, the gap between germline ends came to 17 bases. The CDR3 sequence is 15 residues long. CDR3 sequence (DNA): TGCAGTGCTAGTGATCGCCGCGGGACGCCCTACGAGCAGTACTTC. Translated: CSASDRRGTPYEQYF.

The gene calls are TRBV5-8 and TRBJ1-5; 7 bases are a match to TRBD1. The ends lost 4 bases at V and 3 bases at J; junction bases unmatched: 4. From germline, CDR1 is SGHTS and CDR2 YDEGEE. This CDR3 spans 14 amino acids. CDR3 DNA sequence: TGTGCCAGCAGCCCGGGACAGTCCAATCAGCCCCAGCATTTT. Translation: CASSPGQSNQPQHF.

This clone was recorded a few times. The chain carries TRBV6-1 and TRBJ2-7; D not certain. Germline V lookup: CDR1 MNHNS, CDR2 SASEGT. Trimming cost V 2 bases and J 10 bases, with 12 bases left between them. The CDR3 is 12 residues long. The CDR3 sequence: CASSEPPLGQYF. The CDR3 DNA is TGTGCCAGCAGTGAACCCCCTCTCGGACAGTACTTC.

The chain is built from TRBV5-4 and TRBJ2-3; unclear D gene. Trimming took 0 bases from V and 0 from J, leaving 8 bases between them. Per germline, CDR1 SGHNT and CDR2 YYREEE (reference sequence). The CDR3 extends over 15 amino acids. The CDR3 reads CASSLEQTSTDTQYF. Here the CDR3 DNA reads TGTGCCAGCAGCTTGGAGCAAACTAGCACAGATACGCAGTATTTT.

The chain recombines TRBV3-1 (or the pseudogene TRBV3-2) with TRBJ1-2; the match to TRBD1 covers 9 bases. The CDR3 spans 14 residues. Germline loops: CDR1 LGHDT, CDR2 YNNKEL (reference sequence). V gave up 4 bases and J gave up 7 bases; unmatched junction bases: 7. The CDR3 is CASSLTGTGSGYTF. CDR3 sequence (DNA): TGTGCCAGCAGCCTCACCGGGACAGGGTCTGGCTACACCTTC.

This chain links TRBV2 with TRBJ2-1; 10 nucleotides line up with TRBD2. V was pared by 6 bases and J by 3 bases, with 2 bases of the junction left unmatched. Germline V lookup: CDR1 SNHLY, CDR2 FYNNEI. CDR3 size: 14 residues. The CDR3 protein is CASRGTSDYNEQFF. The CDR3 nucleotides read TGTGCCAGCAGGGGGACTAGCGACTACAATGAGCAGTTCTTC.

The chain recombines TRBV4-3 with TRBJ1-1; 9 nucleotides match TRBD1. In germline, CDR1 is LGHNA, CDR2 YSLEER. There are 16 residues in the CDR3. The V gene end was trimmed by 5 bases and the J gene end by 5 bases; junction bases not matched to a gene: 12. The CDR3 bases are TGCGCCAGCAGCAAAGGGACAGGGACCCGAGGGACTGAAGCTTTCTTT. Translation gives CASSKGTGTRGTEAFF.

This clone was seen a single time. The chain uses TRBV5-4 and TRBJ1-2; D perhaps matches TRBD1 (6 bases). This CDR3 has 13 residues. CDR1 is SGHNT and CDR2 is YYREEE in the germline V gene (reference sequence). The germline V and J ends were trimmed by 0 bases and 5 bases, with 8 bases remaining between them. The CDR3 loop is CASSLDREYGYTF. DNA of the CDR3: TGTGCCAGCAGCTTGGACAGGGAATATGGCTACACCTTC.

This clone has just one count. The rearrangement uses TRBV5-1 and TRBJ1-1; 12 bases align to TRBD1. The CDR3 consists of 15 residues. Per the germline V gene, CDR1 is SGHRS and CDR2 is YFSETQ. The trim removed 4 bases at V and 4 bases at J, leaving 5 bases unmatched. In nucleotides, the CDR3 is TGCGCCAGCAGCACTGGGACAGGGGGCATCACTGAAGCTTTCTTT. This encodes CASSTGTGGITEAFF.

V gene TRBV14 combines with J gene TRBJ1-6; TRBD1 might be the D (5 bases). Germline CDR1 reads SGHDN; CDR2 reads FVKESK. This CDR3 has 17 amino acids. With 0 bases removed from V and 10 bases from J, the gap between germline ends came to 19 bases. The CDR3 is CASSQDRGAGGRSPLHF. For the CDR3, the DNA is TGTGCCAGCAGCCAAGATAGAGGGGCCGGAGGTCGATCACCCCTCCACTTT.

V is TRBV14 and J is TRBJ2-7; 7 bases align to TRBD2. From germline, CDR1 is SGHDN and CDR2 FVKESK. The CDR3 spans 14 residues. V lost 6 bases, J lost 8 bases, and 13 bases stayed unmatched. CDR3 bases: TGTGCCAGCAGTCTGTTAGCGGGTCGAGGGCAGCAGTACTTC. This translates into CASSLLAGRGQQYF. The variable domain in full, completed from reference TRBV14 and TRBJ2-7, reads EAGVTQFPSHSVIEKGQTVTLRCDPISGHDNLYWYRRVMGKEIKFLLHFVKESKQDESGMPNNRFLAERTGGTYSTLKVQPAELEDSGVYFCASSLLAGRGQQYFGPGTRLTVT.

The rearrangement uses TRBV5-1 and TRBJ1-6; 8 nucleotides agree with TRBD1. The length of the CDR3 is 15 residues. After removal of 4 bases from V and 9 bases from J, the junction contained 9 bases not matched to a gene. CDR1 is SGHRS and CDR2 is YFSETQ in the germline V gene. CDR3 amino acids: CASSLGAGQGSPLHF. CDR3 nucleotide sequence: TGCGCCAGCAGCCTCGGGGCTGGACAGGGTTCACCCCTCCACTTT.

The chain joins TRBV29-1 to TRBJ2-2, with D possibly matching TRBD1 (6 bases). V gave up 7 bases and J gave up 8 bases, with 14 bases separating them. This CDR3 has 12 residues. The germline gives CDR1 SQVTM, CDR2 ANQGSEA. In DNA form, the CDR3 reads TGCAGCGGACAGGTTTCAAGTGGGGAGCTGTTTTTT. This sequence encodes CSGQVSSGELFF.

This clone was detected a few times. This rearrangement joins TRBV18 to TRBJ2-7, with 10 bases identical to TRBD1. The CDR3 totals 16 residues. The germline V gene encodes CDR1 KGHSH and CDR2 LQKENI. With V trimmed by 1 base and J by 6 bases, 9 bases remained unmatched. CDR3 amino acids: CASSPQRDRGSSEQYF. CDR3 sequence (DNA): TGTGCCAGCTCACCACAGCGGGACAGGGGATCTTCCGAGCAGTACTTC.

The J gene is TRBJ1-1, the V gene TRBV6-5; D is unresolved. Deletions cut 0 bases from V and 2 bases from J, with 10 bases between. The CDR3 totals 15 residues. Germline V gene data show CDR1 as MNHEY and CDR2 as SVGAGI. The CDR3 DNA sequence: TGTGCCAGCAGTTACTCGAGGGCCGGCAACACTGAAGCTTTCTTT. This codes for CASSYSRAGNTEAFF.

This clone was observed a handful of times. V is TRBV29-1 and J is TRBJ1-5, with 8 bases that match TRBD1. The CDR3 sequence is 14 residues long. CDR1 is SQVTM and CDR2 is ANQGSEA in the germline V gene. Trimming cost V 7 bases and J 6 bases; bases outside gene matches: 11. The CDR3 is CSGPYRGRGQPQHF. CDR3 nucleotides: TGCAGCGGTCCGTACAGGGGGAGGGGTCAGCCCCAGCATTTT.

The gene calls are TRBV28 and TRBJ2-7, with TRBD2 matching over 9 bases. The germline V gene has CDR1 MDHEN and CDR2 SYDVKM. The CDR3 is 15 amino acids. V trimming: 3 bases; J trimming: 9 bases; junction bases outside the gene matches: 12. CDR3 coding DNA: TGTGCCAGCAGTTTCGCACTAGCGGGTGTCTATGGGCAGTACTTC. Translated: CASSFALAGVYGQYF.

V is TRBV7-2 and J is TRBJ1-6; 8 bases fit TRBD1. The ends lost 2 bases at V and 7 bases at J; junction bases unmatched: 7. The CDR3 extends over 16 amino acids. CDR1 is SGHTA, CDR2 FQGNSA, per germline. CDR3 sequence reads: CASSLQGAGSNSPLHF. CDR3 sequence (DNA): TGTGCCAGCAGCTTACAGGGGGCCGGATCGAATTCACCCCTCCACTTT.

The chain employs TRBV11-2 and TRBJ2-7; D possibly corresponds to TRBD1 (6 bases). This CDR3 comprises 14 residues. CDR1 SGHAT and CDR2 FQNNGV come from the germline V gene. V gave up 3 bases and J gave up 1 base, with 10 bases separating them. The CDR3 sequence is CASSFSGASYEQYF. The CDR3 DNA reads as TGTGCCAGCAGCTTTTCAGGGGCTTCCTACGAGCAGTACTTC. The complete variable domain, with remaining parts taken from reference TRBV11-2 and TRBJ2-7, reads EAGVAQSPRYKIIEKRQSVAFWCNPISGHATLYWYQQILGQGPKLLIQFQNNGVVDDSQLPKDRFSAERLKGVDSTLKIQPAKLEDSAVYLCASSFSGASYEQYFGPGTRLTVT.

The V and J genes are TRBV3-1 (or the pseudogene TRBV3-2) and TRBJ1-1; D gene ambiguous. The V gene lost 6 bases and the J gene lost 7 bases, with 18 bases spanning the gap. This CDR3 has 14 residues. CDR1 is LGHDT, CDR2 YNNKEL, per germline (reference sequence). The DNA of the CDR3 is TGTGCCAGCAGTCCCCTGACAACGGGAGGTGAAGCTTTCTTT. Protein: CASSPLTTGGEAFF.

V gene TRBV7-2 combines with J gene TRBJ1-5; 8 bases match TRBD1. The V segment lost 5 bases and the J segment 6 bases; nucleotides outside the gene matches: 6. The CDR3 runs 14 residues. The germline V gene has CDR1 SGHTA and CDR2 FQGNSA. CDR3 nucleotide sequence: TGTGCCAGCAGCCGCGGACAGGGAGGTCAGCCCCAGCATTTT. It specifies CASSRGQGGQPQHF. Variable domain in full (rest from reference TRBV7-2 and TRBJ1-5): GAGVSQSPSNKVTEKGKDVELRCDPISGHTALYWYRQSLGQGLEFLIYFQGNSAPDKSGLPSDRFSAERTGGSVSTLTIQRTQQEDSAVYLCASSRGQGGQPQHFGDGTRLSIL.

The chain links TRBV5-1 to TRBJ1-1; no definite D call. V lost 0 bases, J lost 1 base, and 7 bases lay in between. CDR1 is SGHRS and CDR2 is YFSETQ in the germline V gene. This CDR3 comprises 14 residues. CDR3 sequence (DNA): TGCGCCAGCAGCTTGGGGGCCGGGAACACTGAAGCTTTCTTT. Translating gives CASSLGAGNTEAFF.